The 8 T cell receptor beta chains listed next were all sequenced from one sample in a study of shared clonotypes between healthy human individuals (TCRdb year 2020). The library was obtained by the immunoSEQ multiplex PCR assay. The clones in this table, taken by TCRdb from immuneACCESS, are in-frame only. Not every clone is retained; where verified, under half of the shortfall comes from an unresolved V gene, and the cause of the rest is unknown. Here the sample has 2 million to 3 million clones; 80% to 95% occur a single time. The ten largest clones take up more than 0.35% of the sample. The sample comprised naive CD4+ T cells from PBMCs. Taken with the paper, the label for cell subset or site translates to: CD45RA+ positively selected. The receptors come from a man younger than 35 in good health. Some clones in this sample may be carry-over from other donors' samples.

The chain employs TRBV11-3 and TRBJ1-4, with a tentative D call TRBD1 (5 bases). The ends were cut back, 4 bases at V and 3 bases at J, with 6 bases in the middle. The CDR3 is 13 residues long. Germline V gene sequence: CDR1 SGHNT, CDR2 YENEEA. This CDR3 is CASSWGPNEKLFF. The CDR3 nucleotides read TGTGCCAGCAGCTGGGGCCCTAATGAAAAACTGTTTTTT. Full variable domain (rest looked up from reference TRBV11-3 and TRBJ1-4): EAGVVQSPRYKIIEKKQPVAFWCNPISGHNTLYWYLQNLGQGPELLIRYENEEAVDDSQLPKDRFSAERLKGVDSTLKIQPAELGDSAVYLCASSWGPNEKLFFGSGTQLSVL.

The CDR3 DNA reads TGTGCCAGCAGGCAACAGGACCAACTAAACTATGGCTACACCTTC. This sequence encodes CASRQQDQLNYGYTF. This chain uses TRBV6-5 with TRBJ1-2; tentatively, D is TRBD1 (5 bases). The germline CDR1 and CDR2 sequences are MNHEY and SVGAGI. Between the trimmed V and J ends, which lost 6 bases and 2 bases, there was a span of 16 bases. This CDR3 region has 15 residues.

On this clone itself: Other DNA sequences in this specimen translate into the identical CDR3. This CDR3 is CASSPGSNYGYTF. CDR3 nucleotide sequence: TGTGCCAGCTCACCGGGGAGTAACTATGGCTACACCTTC. The chain uses TRBV18 and TRBJ1-2; D is undetermined. Trimming took off 3 bases at V and 1 base at J, with 6 bases between the two ends. CDR1 is KGHSH, CDR2 LQKENI, per germline. The CDR3 runs to 13 residues.

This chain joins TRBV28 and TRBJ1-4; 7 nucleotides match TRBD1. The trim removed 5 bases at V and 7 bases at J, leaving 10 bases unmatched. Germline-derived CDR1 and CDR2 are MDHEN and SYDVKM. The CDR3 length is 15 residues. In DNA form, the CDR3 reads TGTGCCAGCAGTCTGACAGGGCCCCGGCGTGAAAAACTGTTTTTT. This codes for CASSLTGPRREKLFF.

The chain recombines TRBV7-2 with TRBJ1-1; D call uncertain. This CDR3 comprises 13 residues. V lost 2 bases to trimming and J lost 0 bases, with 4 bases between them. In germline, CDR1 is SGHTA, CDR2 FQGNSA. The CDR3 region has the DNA TGTGCCAGCAGCTTAAAGGTGAACACTGAAGCTTTCTTT. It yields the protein CASSLKVNTEAFF.

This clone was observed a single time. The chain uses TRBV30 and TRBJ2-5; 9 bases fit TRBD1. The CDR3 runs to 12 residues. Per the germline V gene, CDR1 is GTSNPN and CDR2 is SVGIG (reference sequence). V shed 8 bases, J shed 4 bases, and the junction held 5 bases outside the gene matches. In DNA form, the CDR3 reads TGTGCCGGAGGACAGGGGACAGAGACCCAGTACTTC. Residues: CAGGQGTETQYF.

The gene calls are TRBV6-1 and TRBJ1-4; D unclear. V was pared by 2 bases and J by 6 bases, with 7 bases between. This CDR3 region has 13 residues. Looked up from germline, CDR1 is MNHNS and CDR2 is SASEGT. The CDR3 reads CASSESGYEKLFF. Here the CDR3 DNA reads TGTGCCAGCAGTGAAAGTGGGTATGAAAAACTGTTTTTT.

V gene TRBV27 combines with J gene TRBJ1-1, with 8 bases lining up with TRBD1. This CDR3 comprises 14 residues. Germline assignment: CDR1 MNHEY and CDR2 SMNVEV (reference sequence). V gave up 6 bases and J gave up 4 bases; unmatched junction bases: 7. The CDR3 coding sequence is TGTGCCAGCAGCCGAGGCGGACAGGGCACTGAAGCTTTCTTT. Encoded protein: CASSRGGQGTEAFF.